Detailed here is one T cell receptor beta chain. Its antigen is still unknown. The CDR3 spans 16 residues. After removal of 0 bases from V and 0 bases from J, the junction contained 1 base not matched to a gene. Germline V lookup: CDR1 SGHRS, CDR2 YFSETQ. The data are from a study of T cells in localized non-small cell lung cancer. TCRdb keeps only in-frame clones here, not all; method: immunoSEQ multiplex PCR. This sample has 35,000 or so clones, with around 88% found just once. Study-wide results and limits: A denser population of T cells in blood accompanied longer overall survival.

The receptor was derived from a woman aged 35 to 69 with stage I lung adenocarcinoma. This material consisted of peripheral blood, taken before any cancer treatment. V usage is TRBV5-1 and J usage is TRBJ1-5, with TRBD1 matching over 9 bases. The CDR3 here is CASSLGTGDSNQPQHF. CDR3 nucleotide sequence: TGCGCCAGCAGCTTGGGGACAGGGGATAGCAATCAGCCCCAGCATTTT.